Shown below are 20 T cell receptor beta chains from a single sample sequenced in a study of regulatory T cells in long-lasting Graves disease. Sequencing libraries for TCR beta were prepared with iRepertoire HTBI primers and Arm-PCR of CDR3 regions. TCRdb redid the calling of the multiplex PCR reads with MiXCR, one entry per CDR3 protein. The sample gives a few hundred thousand distinct CDR3 sequences, about 20% of which show up once; around 14% is in the top ten. Noted time point: persistent/refractory GD, antithyroid drugs over 5 years with positive TRAb. Generation of the TCR library employed RNA extracted from PBMCs. The material sequenced was peripheral blood mononuclear cells (PBMCs), taken when the disease was refractory, from a patient treated with antithyroid drugs. The receptors originated from a female donor with Graves disease.

Turning to this clonotype: A much larger clone differs by one base, so this may be a read error. The V call is TRBV6-1, the J call TRBJ1-5, with 12 bases fitting TRBD1. CDR3 size: 15 residues. Unmatched junction bases numbered 6, after V lost 3 bases and J lost 9 bases. Germline V gene lookup returns CDR1 MNHNS and CDR2 SASEGT. The CDR3 coding sequence is TGTGCCAGCAGTGATGGGACAGGGGGCAGGCGGCCCCAGCATTTT. Protein product: CASSDGTGGRRPQHF.

This clonotype was counted between two and nine times. The rearrangement links TRBV6-5 to TRBJ2-7, with D possibly being TRBD1 or TRBD2 (5 bases each). Trimming cost V 0 bases and J 12 bases, with 12 bases left between them. This CDR3 region has 12 residues. Per the germline V gene, CDR1 is MNHEY and CDR2 is SVGAGI. This CDR3 reads CASSYSGEGPYF. The CDR3 bases are TGTGCCAGCAGTTACTCGGGGGAAGGACCGTACTTC.

On this clonotype: A read error may be the cause here, since a much bigger clone is one base away. The chain is built from TRBV15 and TRBJ1-4, with 8 bases matching TRBD1. The CDR3 has 15 amino acids. Germline CDR1 is LNHNV and CDR2 is YYDKDF (reference sequence). For the CDR3, the DNA is TGTGCCACCAGCAGTGATCGGACAGGGACCTTAAAACTGTCTTTT. It translates to CATSSDRTGTLKLSF.

This chain connects TRBV7-2 to TRBJ2-5; 9 nucleotides agree with TRBD2. The CDR3 sequence is 16 residues long. From germline, CDR1 is SGHTA and CDR2 FQGNSA. Trimming removed 3 bases from V and 5 bases from J; junction bases left unmatched: 10. In DNA, the CDR3 is TGTGCCAGCAGCTTTAAATTAGCGGGGGTTGGGGAGACCCAGTACTTC. Translating it yields CASSFKLAGVGETQYF.

This clonotype was seen ten or more times. The chain joins TRBV12-3 or TRBV12-4 to TRBJ1-1, with 9 bases aligning to TRBD1. This CDR3 has 14 amino acids. After removal of 6 bases from V and 1 base from J, the junction contained 3 bases not matched to a gene. CDR3 nucleotides: TGTGCCAGCAGGCCGGGACAGGGGAACACTGAAGCTTTCTTT. It translates to CASRPGQGNTEAFF.

This chain links TRBV20-1 with TRBJ2-5, with 14 bases fitting TRBD2. Germline CDR1 reads DFQATT; CDR2 reads SNEGSKA (reference sequence). The CDR3 covers 16 residues. J gave up 5 bases and V 6 bases, and 11 bases lay outside the gene matches. CDR3 nucleotides: TGCAGTGCCACGGGGACTAGCGGGGGTTCCTGGGAGACCCAGTACTTC. Translated, it gives CSATGTSGGSWETQYF.

This chain joins TRBV19 and TRBJ1-1; TRBD1 aligns across 10 bases. The germline V gene encodes CDR1 LNHDA and CDR2 SQIVND (reference sequence). V shed 5 bases and J 1 base; nucleotides not matched to a gene: 1. The CDR3 runs 14 residues. CDR3 sequence reads: CASSDRGQNTEAFF. In DNA form, the CDR3 reads TGTGCCAGTAGTGACAGGGGGCAGAACACTGAAGCTTTCTTT.

This clonotype was detected a few times. The chain recombines TRBV11-3 with TRBJ2-7; 10 nucleotides line up with TRBD2. Per the germline V gene, CDR1 is SGHNT and CDR2 is YENEEA. The length of the CDR3 is 16 residues. J lost 4 bases, V lost 1 base, and 7 bases had no gene match. The CDR3 nucleotides are TGTGCCAGCAGCTTAGTCCCAGCGGGAGGGATATACGAGCAGTACTTC. It is translated as CASSLVPAGGIYEQYF.

This clonotype was seen a few times. The gene calls are TRBV20-1 and TRBJ2-2; TRBD2 agrees at 11 bases. This CDR3 is built from 16 residues. V dropped 5 bases and J dropped 3; count of bases not matched to a gene: 8. Per germline, CDR1 DFQATT and CDR2 SNEGSKA (reference sequence). Here the CDR3 reads CSAPRLAGGDTGELFF. DNA for the CDR3: TGCAGTGCTCCGCGGCTAGCGGGGGGAGACACCGGGGAGCTGTTTTTT.

The CDR3 DNA sequence: TGTGCCAGCAGCGTAAAGTTCCAAGAGACCCAGTACTTC. This gives the protein CASSVKFQETQYF. The genes are TRBV9 and TRBJ2-5; D unresolved. Germline V CDR1 and CDR2: SGDLS, YYNGEE. This CDR3 has 13 residues. The germline V and J ends were trimmed by 1 base and 1 base, with 5 bases remaining between them.

The chain uses TRBV6-1 and TRBJ1-1; TRBD1 might be the D (5 bases). The germline CDR1 and CDR2 sequences are MNHNS and SASEGT. Trimming shortened V by 5 bases and J by 8 bases, and 9 bases separated the two germline ends. The CDR3 consists of 11 residues. CDR3 sequence reads: CASSRAGEAFF. CDR3 DNA sequence: TGTGCCAGCAGTCGGGCAGGGGAAGCTTTCTTT.

This clonotype was counted a few times. The CDR3 DNA sequence: TGTGCCAGCCGCGCGACAGGGTCCTACGAGCAGTACTTC. This sequence encodes CASRATGSYEQYF. This chain uses TRBV6-1 with TRBJ2-7; 7 nucleotides align to TRBD1. The CDR3 covers 13 residues. The V gene's germline CDR1 is MNHNS and CDR2 SASEGT. V was clipped by 8 bases and J by 1 base; unmatched bases: 5.

This clonotype was observed a handful of times. The V call is TRBV7-2, the J call TRBJ2-1; D uncertain. This CDR3 comprises 15 residues. From germline, CDR1 is SGHTA and CDR2 FQGNSA. V was trimmed by 6 bases and J by 4 bases, leaving 16 bases between them. Here the CDR3 DNA reads TGTGCCAGCAGACAATCGTCGACCGGGTACAATGAGCAGTTCTTC. Translation: CASRQSSTGYNEQFF.

This clonotype was picked up many times. The V call is TRBV28, the J call TRBJ2-5; D ambiguous. Germline V gene sequence: CDR1 MDHEN, CDR2 SYDVKM. V dropped 7 bases and J dropped 5 bases, with 14 bases sitting between them. The CDR3 runs to 13 residues. CDR3 sequence reads: CASKIGRLETQYF. CDR3 nucleotides: TGTGCCAGCAAGATCGGACGATTGGAGACCCAGTACTTC.

In this sample, this clonotype turned up many times. This chain joins TRBV12-3 or TRBV12-4 and TRBJ2-5; D not certain. V lost 4 bases and J 5 bases, leaving 8 bases between the germline ends. CDR3 length: 12 residues. DNA for the CDR3: TGTGCCAGCAGTTCCGAGACCGAGACCCAGTACTTC. Translated, it gives CASSSETETQYF.

In its sample, this clonotype was seen many times. The chain is built from TRBV28 and TRBJ1-4; D gene uncertain. Germline loops: CDR1 MDHEN, CDR2 SYDVKM. V lost 3 bases to trimming and J lost 0 bases, with 8 bases between them. The CDR3 length is 15 residues. CDR3 in amino acids: CASSFLFATNEKLFF. CDR3 coding DNA: TGTGCCAGCAGTTTTTTGTTTGCAACTAATGAAAAACTGTTTTTT.

This clonotype has a count of ten or more. This chain connects TRBV28 to TRBJ1-1, with TRBD1 matching 7 bases. J gave up 4 bases and V 5 bases, and 4 bases lay outside the gene matches. Looked up from germline, CDR1 is MDHEN and CDR2 is SYDVKM. This CDR3 comprises 13 residues. In DNA, the CDR3 is TGTGCCAGCAGTCCCGGACAGGCCACTGAAGCTTTCTTT. This sequence encodes CASSPGQATEAFF. Combining the CDR3 with reference TRBV28 and TRBJ1-1 gives the whole variable domain DVKVTQSSRYLVKRTGEKVFLECVQDMDHENMFWYRQDPGLGLRLIYFSYDVKMKEKGDIPEGYSVSREKKERFSLILESASTNQTSMYLCASSPGQATEAFFGQGTRLTVV.

CDR3 sequence (DNA): TGTGCCAGTAGATCCTCGACACTCAGAACAGATACGCAGTATTTT. Translated, it gives CASRSSTLRTDTQYF. The J gene is TRBJ2-3, the V gene TRBV19; D call uncertain. The CDR3 totals 15 residues. V lost 6 bases and J 3 bases, leaving 16 bases between the germline ends. Per germline, CDR1 LNHDA and CDR2 SQIVND (reference sequence).

This clonotype was seen ten or more times. The chain has TRBV10-3 and TRBJ2-5; no reliable D call. Germline values: CDR1 ENHRY, CDR2 SYGVKD. Between the trimmed V and J ends, which lost 3 bases and 4 bases, there was a span of 12 bases. This CDR3 has 14 amino acids. The CDR3 spells CAISEVGMLETQYF. The DNA of the CDR3 is TGTGCCATCAGTGAAGTGGGGATGTTAGAGACCCAGTACTTC.

This clonotype has a single count. The chain couples TRBV14 to TRBJ1-1; D gene uncertain. CDR1 and CDR2 (germline): SGHDN, FVKESK. The CDR3 runs to 14 residues. V gave up 0 bases and J gave up 3 bases, with 8 bases separating them. The CDR3 is CASSQDLSYTEAFF. CDR3 nucleotides: TGTGCCAGCAGCCAAGATTTGAGTTACACTGAAGCTTTCTTT.